Sequencing of this T cell receptor (beta chain) was carried out in a study of control samples from healthy donors and cancer patients. This table comes from immunoSEQ multiplex PCR, and its TCRdb copy is limited to in-frame clones, with some not included. This table holds about 34,000 clones, 86% found once. CDR3 length equals 13 residues. In germline, CDR1 is ENHRY, CDR2 SYGVKD. The germline V and J ends were trimmed by 7 bases and 4 bases, with 13 bases remaining between them. This clonotype was obtained from a woman between 40 and 55 years old with lung cancer. The specimen sequenced was PBMCs. V is TRBV10-3 and J is TRBJ1-2, with TRBD1 as a possible D gene (6 bases). CDR3 nucleotides: TGTGCCATCAATCAGGGGCTGGGCTATGGCTACACCTTC. Its protein is CAINQGLGYGYTF.